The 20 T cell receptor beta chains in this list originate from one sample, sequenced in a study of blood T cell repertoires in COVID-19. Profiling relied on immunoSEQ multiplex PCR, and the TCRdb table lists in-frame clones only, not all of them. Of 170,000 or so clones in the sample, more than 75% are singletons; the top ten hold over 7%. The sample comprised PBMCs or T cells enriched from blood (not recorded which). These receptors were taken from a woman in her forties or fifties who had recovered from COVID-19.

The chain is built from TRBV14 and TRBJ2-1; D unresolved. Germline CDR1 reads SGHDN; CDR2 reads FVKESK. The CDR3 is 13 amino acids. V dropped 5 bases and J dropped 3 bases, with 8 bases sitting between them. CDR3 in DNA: TGTGCCAGCAGCTTACAGATCTACAATGAGCAGTTCTTC. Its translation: CASSLQIYNEQFF.

CDR3 region: CASSSGSGNTIYF. The CDR3 nucleotides read TGTGCCAGCTCATCGGGCTCTGGAAACACCATATATTTT. The chain recombines TRBV18 with TRBJ1-3; D gene ambiguous. Germline CDR1 KGHSH, CDR2 LQKENI. Trimming removed 5 bases from V and 0 bases from J, with 5 bases in between. This CDR3 has 13 residues.

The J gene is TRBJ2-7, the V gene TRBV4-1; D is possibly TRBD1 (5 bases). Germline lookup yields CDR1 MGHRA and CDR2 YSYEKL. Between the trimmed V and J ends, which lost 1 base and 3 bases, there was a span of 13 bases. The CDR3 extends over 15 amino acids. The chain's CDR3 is CASSQGTPGNYEQYF. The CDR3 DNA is TGCGCCAGCAGCCAAGGGACACCCGGCAACTACGAGCAGTACTTC.

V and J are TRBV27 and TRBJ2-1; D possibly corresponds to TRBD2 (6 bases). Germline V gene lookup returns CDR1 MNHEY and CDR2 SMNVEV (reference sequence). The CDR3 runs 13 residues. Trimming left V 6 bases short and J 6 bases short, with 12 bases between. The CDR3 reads CASRASVANEQFF. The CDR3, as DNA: TGTGCCAGCAGAGCTAGCGTGGCCAATGAGCAGTTCTTC.

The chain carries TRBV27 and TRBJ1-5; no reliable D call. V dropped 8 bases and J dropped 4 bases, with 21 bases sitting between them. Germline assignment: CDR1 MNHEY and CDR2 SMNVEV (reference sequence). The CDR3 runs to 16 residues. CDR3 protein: CASRPDLRRENQPQHF. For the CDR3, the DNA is TGTGCCAGCCGACCGGACTTGCGACGAGAAAATCAGCCCCAGCATTTT.

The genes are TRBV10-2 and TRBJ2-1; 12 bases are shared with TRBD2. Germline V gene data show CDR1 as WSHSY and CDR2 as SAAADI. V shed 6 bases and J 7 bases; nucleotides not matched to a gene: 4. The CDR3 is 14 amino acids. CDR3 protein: CASSSTSGRNEQFF. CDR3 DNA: TGCGCCAGCAGCTCCACTAGCGGGAGGAATGAGCAGTTCTTC.

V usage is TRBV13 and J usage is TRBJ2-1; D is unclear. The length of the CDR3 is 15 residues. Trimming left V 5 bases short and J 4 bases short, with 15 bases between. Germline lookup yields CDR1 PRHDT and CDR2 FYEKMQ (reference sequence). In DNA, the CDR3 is TGTGCCAGCAGCGATACTAAGAGCGTTTACAATGAGCAGTTCTTC. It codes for CASSDTKSVYNEQFF.

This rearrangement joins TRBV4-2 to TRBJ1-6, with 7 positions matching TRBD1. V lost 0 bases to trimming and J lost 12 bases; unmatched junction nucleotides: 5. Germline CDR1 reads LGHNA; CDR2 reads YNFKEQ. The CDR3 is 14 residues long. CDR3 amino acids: CASSQDRQGVPLHF. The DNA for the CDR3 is TGTGCCAGCAGCCAAGATAGACAGGGCGTACCCCTCCACTTT.

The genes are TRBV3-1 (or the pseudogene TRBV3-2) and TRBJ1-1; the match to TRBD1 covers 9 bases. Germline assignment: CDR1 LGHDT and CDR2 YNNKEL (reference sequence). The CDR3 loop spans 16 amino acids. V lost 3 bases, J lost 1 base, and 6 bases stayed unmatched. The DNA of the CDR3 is TGTGCCAGCAGCCAGGACAGGGGAGTTTCGAACACTGAAGCTTTCTTT. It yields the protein CASSQDRGVSNTEAFF.

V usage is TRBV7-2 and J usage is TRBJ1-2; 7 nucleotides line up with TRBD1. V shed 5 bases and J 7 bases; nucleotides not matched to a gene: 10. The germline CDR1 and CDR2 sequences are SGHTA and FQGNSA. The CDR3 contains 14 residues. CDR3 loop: CASSLTGLSGGYTF. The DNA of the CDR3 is TGTGCCAGCAGCCTGACAGGGCTCTCGGGTGGCTACACCTTC.

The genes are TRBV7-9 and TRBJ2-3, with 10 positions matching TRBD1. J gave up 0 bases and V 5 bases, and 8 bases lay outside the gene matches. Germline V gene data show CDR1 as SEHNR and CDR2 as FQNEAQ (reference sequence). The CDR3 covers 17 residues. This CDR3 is CASSPWTGGISTDTQYF. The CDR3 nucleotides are TGTGCCAGCAGCCCATGGACAGGGGGTATCAGCACAGATACGCAGTATTTT.

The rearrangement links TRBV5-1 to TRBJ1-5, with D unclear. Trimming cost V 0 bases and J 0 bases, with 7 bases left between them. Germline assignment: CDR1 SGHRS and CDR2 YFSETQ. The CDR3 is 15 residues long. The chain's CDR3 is CASSLDGDSNQPQHF. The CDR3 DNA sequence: TGCGCCAGCAGCTTGGACGGAGATAGCAATCAGCCCCAGCATTTT.

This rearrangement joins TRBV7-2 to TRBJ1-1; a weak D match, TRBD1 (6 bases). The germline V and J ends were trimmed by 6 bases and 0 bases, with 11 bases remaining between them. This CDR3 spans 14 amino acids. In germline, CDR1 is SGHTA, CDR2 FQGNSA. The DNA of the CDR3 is TGTGCCAGCAGATACGGACAGTTGAACACTGAAGCTTTCTTT. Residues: CASRYGQLNTEAFF.

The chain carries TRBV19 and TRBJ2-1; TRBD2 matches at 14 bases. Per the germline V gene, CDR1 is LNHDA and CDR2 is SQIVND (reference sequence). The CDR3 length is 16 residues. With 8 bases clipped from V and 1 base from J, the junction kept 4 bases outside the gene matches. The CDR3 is CASEGLAGASYNEQFF. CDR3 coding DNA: TGTGCCAGTGAGGGACTAGCGGGAGCTTCCTACAATGAGCAGTTCTTC.

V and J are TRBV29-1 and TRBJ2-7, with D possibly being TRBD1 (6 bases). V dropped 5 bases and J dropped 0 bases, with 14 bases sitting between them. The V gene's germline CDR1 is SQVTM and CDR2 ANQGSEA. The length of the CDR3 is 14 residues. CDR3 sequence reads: CSVSIRGSSYEQYF. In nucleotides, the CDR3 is TGCAGCGTTTCGATCAGGGGAAGCTCCTACGAGCAGTACTTC.

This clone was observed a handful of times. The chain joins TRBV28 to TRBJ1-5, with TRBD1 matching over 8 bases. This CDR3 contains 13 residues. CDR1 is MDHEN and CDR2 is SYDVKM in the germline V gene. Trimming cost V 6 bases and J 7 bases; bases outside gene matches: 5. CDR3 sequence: CASSPDRVQPQHF. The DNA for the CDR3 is TGTGCCAGCAGCCCGGACAGGGTCCAGCCCCAGCATTTT. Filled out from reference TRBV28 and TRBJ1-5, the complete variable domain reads DVKVTQSSRYLVKRTGEKVFLECVQDMDHENMFWYRQDPGLGLRLIYFSYDVKMKEKGDIPEGYSVSREKKERFSLILESASTNQTSMYLCASSPDRVQPQHFGDGTRLSIL.

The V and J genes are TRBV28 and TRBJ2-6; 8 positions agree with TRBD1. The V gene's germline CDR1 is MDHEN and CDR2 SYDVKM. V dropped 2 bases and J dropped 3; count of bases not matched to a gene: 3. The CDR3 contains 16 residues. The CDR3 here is CASSLQGASGANVLTF. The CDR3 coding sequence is TGTGCCAGCAGTTTACAGGGGGCAAGTGGGGCCAACGTCCTGACTTTC.

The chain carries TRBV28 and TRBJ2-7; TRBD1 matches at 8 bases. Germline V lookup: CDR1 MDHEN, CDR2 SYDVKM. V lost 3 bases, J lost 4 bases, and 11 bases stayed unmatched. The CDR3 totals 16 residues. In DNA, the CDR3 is TGTGCCAGCAGTTTTTCTCAAGGACAGGGTAAATACGAGCAGTACTTC. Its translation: CASSFSQGQGKYEQYF. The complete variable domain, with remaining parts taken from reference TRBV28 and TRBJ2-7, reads DVKVTQSSRYLVKRTGEKVFLECVQDMDHENMFWYRQDPGLGLRLIYFSYDVKMKEKGDIPEGYSVSREKKERFSLILESASTNQTSMYLCASSFSQGQGKYEQYFGPGTRLTVT.

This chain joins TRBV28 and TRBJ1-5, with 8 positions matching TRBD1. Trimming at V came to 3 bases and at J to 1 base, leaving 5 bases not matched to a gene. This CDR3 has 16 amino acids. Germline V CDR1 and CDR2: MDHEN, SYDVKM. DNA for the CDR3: TGTGCCAGCAGTTTGGACAGGGTGTCGAGCAATCAGCCCCAGCATTTT. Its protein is CASSLDRVSSNQPQHF.

Written as DNA, the CDR3 is TGTGCCACGGGGGAAAATCAGCCCCAGCATTTT. Translating gives CATGENQPQHF. The rearrangement links TRBV7-9 to TRBJ1-5; maybe TRBD1 (5 bases). V lost 10 bases, J lost 4 bases, and 8 bases lay in between. The CDR3 consists of 11 residues. Germline CDR1 SEHNR, CDR2 FQNEAQ (reference sequence).